This section outlines one T cell receptor beta chain sequence together with its context. The target antigen is unknown. CDR1 is MNHEY, CDR2 SMNVEV, per germline (reference sequence). CDR3 size: 14 residues. V dropped 6 bases and J dropped 6; count of bases not matched to a gene: 6. The data originate from a study of T cells after yellow fever vaccination. Template-switching 5'RACE yielded the TCR cDNA; a universal primer site and UMIs were added in the process. MiXCR, run by TCRdb on the 5' RACE reads, gives a single entry per CDR3 protein. The data show under 200,000 distinct CDR3 sequences, approximately 11% seen once. Study conclusions and caveats: The secondary response showed a weaker magnitude and a faster peak, day 5 versus 15. Boosting was followed by the reappearance of most primary-vaccination clones (96% CD4, under 90% CD8). Clonotypes appearing in both CD4 and CD8 compartments existed, and their share was small.

Sequenced here: CD8+ T cells sorted from PBMCs, sampled 15 days after the yellow fever booster vaccination. The receptor's source is a man aged 18-30 years who received the YFV17D yellow fever vaccine. The rearrangement joins TRBV27 to TRBJ2-1; TRBD1 matches at 9 bases. Here the CDR3 DNA reads TGTGCCAGCAGCCTTGGGACAGGGTTCAATGAGCAGTTCTTC. It specifies CASSLGTGFNEQFF.